This T cell receptor (beta chain) emerged from a study of blood T cells in healthy people across ages. This CDR3 is 13 amino acids long. Alongside a J-beta primer mix, a sample-barcoded 5' primer served in a second PCR lasting roughly 7 to 12 cycles. TCRdb re-analysed the 5' RACE reads in MiXCR, keeping a single row per CDR3 protein. The sample lists 650,000 to 1,000,000 distinct CDR3 sequences, roughly 34% seen once, with 10% to 15% in the top ten. Samples each had at least 5 micrograms of total RNA extracted. The V call is TRBV21-1, the J call TRBJ2-1; no DNA check was done on the table's D call, TRBD2. TRBV21-1 is reported as a pseudogene. This receptor was obtained from a man younger than 30 in good health. Sequencing was performed on blood. The CDR3 bases are TGTGCCATCCTAACCGGGGCTCACAATGAGCAGTTCTTC. It codes for CAILTGAHNEQFF.